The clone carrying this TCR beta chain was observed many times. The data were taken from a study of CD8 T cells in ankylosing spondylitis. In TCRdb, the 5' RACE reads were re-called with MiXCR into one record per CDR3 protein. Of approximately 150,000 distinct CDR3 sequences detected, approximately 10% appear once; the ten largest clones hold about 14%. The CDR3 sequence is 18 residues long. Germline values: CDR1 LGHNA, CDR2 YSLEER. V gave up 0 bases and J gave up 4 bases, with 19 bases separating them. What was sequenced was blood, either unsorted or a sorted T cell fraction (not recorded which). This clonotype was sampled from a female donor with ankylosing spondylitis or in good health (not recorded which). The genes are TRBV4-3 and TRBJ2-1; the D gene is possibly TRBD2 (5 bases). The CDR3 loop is CASSQEAPSGSPYNEQFF. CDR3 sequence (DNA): TGCGCCAGCAGCCAAGAGGCTCCCAGCGGTTCCCCGTACAATGAGCAGTTCTTC.